The clone carrying this T cell receptor (beta chain) was seen many times. Antigen specificity is unknown. CDR3 length equals 13 residues. Looked up from germline, CDR1 is SGHTA and CDR2 is FQGNSA. Germline trimming cut 5 bases from V and 6 bases from J; bases unmatched to any gene: 7. The data derive from a study of metastatic and nonmetastatic thyroid tumors. Overall study context: Repertoires from malignant and benign thyroid patients were compared across blood and tumor or nodule tissue. Study-wide results and limits: Across blood and tumor, TCR beta diversity in malignant thyroid tumors was reportedly significantly higher than in benign nodules.

MiXCR re-clonotyped the PCR reads for TCRdb. The data hold approximately 28,000 clones, with roughly a fifth observed a single time. No patient had received any treatment before thyroid surgery. The chain links TRBV7-2 to TRBJ2-7; TRBD1 matches 7 bases. This TCR derives from a female donor with papillary thyroid cancer or a benign thyroid nodule (not recorded which). Some clones in this sample may be carry-over from other donors' samples. Sequenced material: blood. This chain's CDR3 is CASSLGQFAEQYF. The CDR3 region has the DNA TGTGCCAGCAGCCTGGGACAGTTTGCCGAGCAGTACTTC.